This T cell receptor (beta chain) was sequenced for a study of cytomegalovirus exposure and HLA in healthy donors. As regards this clone: Its antigen is not known.

It was with 60 Vbeta and 13 Jbeta primers that the PCR ran. The protocol was immunoSEQ multiplex PCR, while the TCRdb copy is restricted to in-frame clones and leaves out a portion. The top ten hold 1.5% of the sample, which has about 180,000 clones, 82% seen once. Notes on the study in general: In a later analysis, common viral pathogens appeared linked to several of the most significant clusters. High specificity and sensitivity for cytomegalovirus status were reported for the classifier.

The CDR3 spans 17 residues. Trimming took 5 bases from V and 1 from J; bases not matched to a gene: 8. The germline V gene encodes CDR1 LNHDA and CDR2 SQIVND (reference sequence). The TCR sequence derives from a man between 35 and 55 years old in good health and CMV-seronegative. The sequencing sample was made of PBMCs. The chain joins TRBV19 to TRBJ2-3, with TRBD2 identical over 11 bases. CDR3 sequence (DNA): TGTGCCAGTAGTTCCTCTACGACTAGCGGGGGCACAGATACGCAGTATTTT. Its protein product is CASSSSTTSGGTDTQYF.